Here is one TCR beta chain with its context. Those enrolled, adults aged roughly 18 to 100 years, came from 24 US areas. Exposed volunteers were people who met a COVID-19 case within 2 weeks before study entry. The CDR3 extends over 13 amino acids. After removal of 9 bases from V and 1 base from J, the junction contained 5 bases not matched to a gene. The germline V gene encodes CDR1 SGHDT and CDR2 YYEEEE. The sample is drawn from a study of blood T cell repertoires in COVID-19. Study details: The study drew acute and convalescent COVID-19 samples from the United States, Italy and Spain.

The protocol was immunoSEQ multiplex PCR, while the TCRdb copy is restricted to in-frame clones and leaves out a portion. The data contain roughly 61,000 clones, about 75% of them singletons. Source material: PBMCs or T cells enriched from blood (not recorded which). The sequence was obtained from a woman in her sixties who had been exposed to COVID-19. The gene calls are TRBV5-6 and TRBJ1-1, with 8 bases lining up with TRBD1. The CDR3: CATNRGANTEAFF. CDR3 in DNA: TGTGCCACAAACAGGGGGGCGAACACTGAAGCTTTCTTT.